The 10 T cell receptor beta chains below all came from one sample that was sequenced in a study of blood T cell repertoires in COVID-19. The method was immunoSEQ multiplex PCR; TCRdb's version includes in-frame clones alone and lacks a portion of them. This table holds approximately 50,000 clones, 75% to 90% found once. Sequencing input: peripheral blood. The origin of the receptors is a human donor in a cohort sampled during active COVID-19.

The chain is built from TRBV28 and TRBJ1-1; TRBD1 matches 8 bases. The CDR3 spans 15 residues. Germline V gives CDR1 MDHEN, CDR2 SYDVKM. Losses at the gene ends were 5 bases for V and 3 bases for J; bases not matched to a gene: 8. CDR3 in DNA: TGTGCCAGCAGTCCTTCGACAGGGGTCTACACTGAAGCTTTCTTT. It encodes CASSPSTGVYTEAFF.

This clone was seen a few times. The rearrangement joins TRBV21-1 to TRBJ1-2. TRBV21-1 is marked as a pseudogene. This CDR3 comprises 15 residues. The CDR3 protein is CASSNKVTKIYGYTF. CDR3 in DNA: TGTGCCAGCAGCAATAAGGTCACTAAAATCTATGGCTACACCTTC.

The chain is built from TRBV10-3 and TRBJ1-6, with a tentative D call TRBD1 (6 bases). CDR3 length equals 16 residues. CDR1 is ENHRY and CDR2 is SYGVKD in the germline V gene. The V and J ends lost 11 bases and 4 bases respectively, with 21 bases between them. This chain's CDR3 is CAASQRQATYNSPLHF. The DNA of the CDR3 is TGTGCCGCCTCTCAAAGACAGGCCACATATAATTCACCCCTCCACTTT.

The CDR3 nucleotides read TGTGCCACCACTCGGGGTCTCAGCTACGAGCAGTACTTC. It codes for CATTRGLSYEQYF. The V and J genes are TRBV12-3 or TRBV12-4 and TRBJ2-7, with D possibly TRBD2 on 5 matching bases. The V end lost 10 bases, the J end lost 3 bases, and 16 bases lay between the germline ends. The CDR3 loop spans 13 amino acids.

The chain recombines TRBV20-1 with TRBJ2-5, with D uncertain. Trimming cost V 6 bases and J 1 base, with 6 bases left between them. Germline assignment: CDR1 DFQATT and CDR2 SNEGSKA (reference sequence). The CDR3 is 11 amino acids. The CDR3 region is CSAPFQETQYF. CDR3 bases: TGCAGTGCCCCTTTCCAAGAGACCCAGTACTTC.

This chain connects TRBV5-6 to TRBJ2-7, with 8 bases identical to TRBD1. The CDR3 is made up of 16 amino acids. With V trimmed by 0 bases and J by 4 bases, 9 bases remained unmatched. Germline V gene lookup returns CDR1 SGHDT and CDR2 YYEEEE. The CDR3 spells CASSLAGTGKNYEQYF. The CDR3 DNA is TGTGCCAGCAGCTTGGCTGGGACAGGCAAAAATTACGAGCAGTACTTC.

CDR3 sequence (DNA): TGTGCCAGCAGCCATAACAGGGATTCACCCCTCCACTTT. This encodes CASSHNRDSPLHF. The chain recombines TRBV3-1 (or the pseudogene TRBV3-2) with TRBJ1-6; D may be TRBD1 (6 bases). CDR3 length: 13 amino acids. Trimming removed 3 bases at V and 8 bases at J, with 8 bases between. Germline assignment: CDR1 LGHDT and CDR2 YNNKEL (reference sequence).

Here the CDR3 DNA reads TGCGCCAGCAGCCAGACAGGGTTCGGAGGCTACACCTTC. Its protein is CASSQTGFGGYTF. V gene TRBV4-1 combines with J gene TRBJ1-2; 7 bases are shared with TRBD1. V dropped 3 bases and J dropped 8; count of bases not matched to a gene: 6. CDR3 length: 13 residues. Germline values: CDR1 MGHRA, CDR2 YSYEKL.

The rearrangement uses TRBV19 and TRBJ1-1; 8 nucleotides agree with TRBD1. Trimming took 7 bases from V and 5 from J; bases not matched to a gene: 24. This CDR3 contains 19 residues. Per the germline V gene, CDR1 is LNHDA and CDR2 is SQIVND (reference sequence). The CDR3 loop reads CASTTPQGAGGRGKTEAFF. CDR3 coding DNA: TGTGCCAGTACCACACCTCAGGGGGCCGGAGGACGAGGAAAGACTGAAGCTTTCTTT.

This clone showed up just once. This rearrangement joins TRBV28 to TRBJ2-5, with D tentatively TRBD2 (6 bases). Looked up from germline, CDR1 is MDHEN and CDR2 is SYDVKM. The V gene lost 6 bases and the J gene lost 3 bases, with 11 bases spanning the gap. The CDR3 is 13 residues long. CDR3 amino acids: CASRVSGEETQYF. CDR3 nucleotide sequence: TGTGCCAGCAGGGTTAGCGGAGAAGAGACCCAGTACTTC.